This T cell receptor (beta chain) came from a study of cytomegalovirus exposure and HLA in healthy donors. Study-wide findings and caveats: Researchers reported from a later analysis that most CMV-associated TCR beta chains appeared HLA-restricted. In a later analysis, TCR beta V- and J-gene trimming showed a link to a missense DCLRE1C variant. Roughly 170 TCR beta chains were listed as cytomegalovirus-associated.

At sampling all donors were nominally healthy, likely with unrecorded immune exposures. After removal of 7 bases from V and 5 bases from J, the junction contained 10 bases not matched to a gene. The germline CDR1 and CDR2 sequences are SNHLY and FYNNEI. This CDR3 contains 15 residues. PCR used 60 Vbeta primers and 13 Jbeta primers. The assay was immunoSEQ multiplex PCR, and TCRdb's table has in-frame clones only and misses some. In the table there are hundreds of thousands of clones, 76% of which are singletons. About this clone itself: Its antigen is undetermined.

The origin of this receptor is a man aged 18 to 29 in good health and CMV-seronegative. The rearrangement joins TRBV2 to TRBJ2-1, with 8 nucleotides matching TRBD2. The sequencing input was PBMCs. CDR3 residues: CASTFAGGAHNEQFF. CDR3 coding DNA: TGTGCCAGCACTTTCGCCGGGGGGGCCCACAATGAGCAGTTCTTC. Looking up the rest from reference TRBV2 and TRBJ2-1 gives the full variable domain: EPEVTQTPSHQVTQMGQEVILRCVPISNHLYFYWYRQILGQKVEFLVSFYNNEISEKSEIFDDQFSVERPDGSNFTLKIRSTKLEDSAMYFCASTFAGGAHNEQFFGPGTRLTVL.